This T cell receptor (beta chain) was profiled in a study of shared clonotypes between healthy human individuals. Notes on this clone: Its antigen is unidentified.

Study-wide results and caveats: A handful of donors showed sharing of roughly 5% of naive CD4 clonotypes. Only blood was sampled, and tissue TCR repertoires likely differ from blood ones.

In the CD4+ fraction, cells were divided into CD45RA+ naive and CD45RA-negative memory subsets. Some clones are missing from TCRdb's copy, which holds only in-frame ones; the method was immunoSEQ multiplex PCR. Among roughly 1,600,000 clones listed, approximately 98.5% were seen once. V lost 0 bases and J lost 4, with 13 bases in between. CDR1 and CDR2 from the germline V gene are SEHNR and FQNEAQ (reference sequence). The CDR3 has 16 residues. This clonotype was obtained from a man aged 25-45 years in good health. Specimen: naive CD4+ T cells sorted from blood. Indicated subset: CD45RA+ positively selected. The genes are TRBV7-9 and TRBJ2-1; maybe TRBD2 (5 bases). CDR3 protein: CASSLAPASRYNEQFF. CDR3 coding DNA: TGTGCCAGCAGCTTAGCGCCGGCTAGCCGGTACAATGAGCAGTTCTTC.